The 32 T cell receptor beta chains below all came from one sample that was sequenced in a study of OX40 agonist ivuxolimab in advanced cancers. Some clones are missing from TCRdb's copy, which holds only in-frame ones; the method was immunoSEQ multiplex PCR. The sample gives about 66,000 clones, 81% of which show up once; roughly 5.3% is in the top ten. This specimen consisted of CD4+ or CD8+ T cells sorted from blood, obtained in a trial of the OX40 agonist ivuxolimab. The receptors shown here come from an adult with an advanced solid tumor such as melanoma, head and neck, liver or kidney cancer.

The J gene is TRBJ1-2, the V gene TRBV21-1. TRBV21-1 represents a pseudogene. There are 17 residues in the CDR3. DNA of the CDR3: TGTGCCAGCAGCCCTCGTCCCGGGGCGGGGGATAACTATGGCTACACCTTC. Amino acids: CASSPRPGAGDNYGYTF.

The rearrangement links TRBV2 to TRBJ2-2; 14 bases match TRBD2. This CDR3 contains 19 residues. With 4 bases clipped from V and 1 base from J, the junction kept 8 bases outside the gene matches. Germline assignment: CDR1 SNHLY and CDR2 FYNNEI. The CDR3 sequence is CASSGHPGTSGGNTGELFF. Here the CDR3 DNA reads TGTGCCAGCAGTGGCCACCCGGGGACTAGCGGGGGGAACACCGGGGAGCTGTTTTTT.

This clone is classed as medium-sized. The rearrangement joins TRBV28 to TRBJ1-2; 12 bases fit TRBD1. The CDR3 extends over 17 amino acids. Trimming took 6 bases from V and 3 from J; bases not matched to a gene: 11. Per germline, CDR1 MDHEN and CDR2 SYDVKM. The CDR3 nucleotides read TGTGCCAGCAGCTCCGGGACAGGGGGCGAGTGGGACTATGGCTACACCTTC. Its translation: CASSSGTGGEWDYGYTF.

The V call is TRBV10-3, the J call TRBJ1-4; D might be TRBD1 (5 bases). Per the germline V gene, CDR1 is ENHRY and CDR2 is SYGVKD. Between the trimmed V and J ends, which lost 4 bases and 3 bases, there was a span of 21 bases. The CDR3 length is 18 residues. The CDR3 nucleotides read TGTGCCATCAGTGGAGTTGCGGGACGGCTGAATGCTAATGAAAAACTGTTTTTT. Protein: CAISGVAGRLNANEKLFF.

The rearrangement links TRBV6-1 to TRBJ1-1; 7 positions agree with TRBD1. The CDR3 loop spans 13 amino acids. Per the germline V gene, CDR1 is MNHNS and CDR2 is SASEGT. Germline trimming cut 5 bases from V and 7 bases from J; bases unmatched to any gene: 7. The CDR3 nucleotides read TGTGCCAGCAGTCGACAGGGTGTAGGTGAAGCTTTCTTT. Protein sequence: CASSRQGVGEAFF.

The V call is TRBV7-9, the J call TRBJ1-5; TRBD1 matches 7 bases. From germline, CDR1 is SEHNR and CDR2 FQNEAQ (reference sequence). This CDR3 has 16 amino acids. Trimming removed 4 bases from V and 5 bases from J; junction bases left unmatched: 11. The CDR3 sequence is CASSSQTGQADQPQHF. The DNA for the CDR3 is TGTGCCAGCAGCTCCCAGACCGGACAGGCGGATCAGCCCCAGCATTTT.

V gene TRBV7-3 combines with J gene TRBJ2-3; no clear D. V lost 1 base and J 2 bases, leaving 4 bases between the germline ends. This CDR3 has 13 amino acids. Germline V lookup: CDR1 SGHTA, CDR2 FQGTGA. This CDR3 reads CASSLNPTDTQYF. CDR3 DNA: TGTGCCAGCAGCTTAAACCCCACAGATACGCAGTATTTT.

The CDR3 loop reads CASRQGQGYTF. The CDR3, as DNA: TGTGCCAGCCGACAGGGGCAGGGCTACACCTTC. The chain combines TRBV6-6 with TRBJ1-2; TRBD1 aligns across 8 bases. J lost 8 bases, V lost 8 bases, and 4 bases had no gene match. The CDR3 loop spans 11 amino acids. Per the germline V gene, CDR1 is MNHNY and CDR2 is SVGAGI (reference sequence).

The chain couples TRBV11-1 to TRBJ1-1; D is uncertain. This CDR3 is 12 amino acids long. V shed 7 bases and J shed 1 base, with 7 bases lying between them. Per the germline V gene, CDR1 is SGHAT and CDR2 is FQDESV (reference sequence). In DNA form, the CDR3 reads TGTGCCAGCACTCCATCGAACACTGAAGCTTTCTTT. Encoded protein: CASTPSNTEAFF.

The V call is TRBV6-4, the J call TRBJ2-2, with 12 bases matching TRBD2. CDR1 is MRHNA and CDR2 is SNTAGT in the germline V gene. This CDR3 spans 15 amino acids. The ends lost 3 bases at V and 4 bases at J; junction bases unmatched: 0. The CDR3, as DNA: TGTGCCAGCAGTGAACTAGCGGGGGGCACCGGGGAGCTGTTTTTT. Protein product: CASSELAGGTGELFF.

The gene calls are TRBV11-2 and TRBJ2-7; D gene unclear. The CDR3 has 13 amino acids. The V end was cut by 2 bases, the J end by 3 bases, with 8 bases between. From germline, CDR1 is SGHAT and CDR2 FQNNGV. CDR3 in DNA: TGTGCCAGCAGCTTACAGCCAGACTACGAGCAGTACTTC. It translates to CASSLQPDYEQYF.

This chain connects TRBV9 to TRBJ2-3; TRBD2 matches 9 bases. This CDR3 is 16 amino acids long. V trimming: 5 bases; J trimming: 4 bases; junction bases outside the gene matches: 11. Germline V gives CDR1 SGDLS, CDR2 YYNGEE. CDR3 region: CASSASREGIADTQYF. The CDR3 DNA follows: TGTGCCAGCAGTGCCTCGCGGGAGGGGATTGCAGATACGCAGTATTTT.

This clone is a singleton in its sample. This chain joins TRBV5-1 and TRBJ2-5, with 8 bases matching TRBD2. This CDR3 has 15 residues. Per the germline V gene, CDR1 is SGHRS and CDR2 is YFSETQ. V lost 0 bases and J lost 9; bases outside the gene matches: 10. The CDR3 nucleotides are TGCGCCAGCAGCTTGGAACTAGCGGCCTGGGAGGCCCAGTACTTC. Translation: CASSLELAAWEAQYF.

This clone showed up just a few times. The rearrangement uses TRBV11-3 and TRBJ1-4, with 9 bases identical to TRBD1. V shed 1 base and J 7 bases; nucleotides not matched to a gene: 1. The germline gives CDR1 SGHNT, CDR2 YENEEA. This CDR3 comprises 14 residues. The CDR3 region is CASSLGGQGEKLFF. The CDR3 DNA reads TGTGCCAGCAGCTTAGGGGGACAGGGTGAAAAACTGTTTTTT.

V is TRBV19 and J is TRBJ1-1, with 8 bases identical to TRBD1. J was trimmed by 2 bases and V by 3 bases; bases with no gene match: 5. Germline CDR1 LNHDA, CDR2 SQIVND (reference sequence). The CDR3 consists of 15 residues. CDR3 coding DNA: TGTGCCAGTAGTATTCGACAGGGGCGTAACACTGAAGCTTTCTTT. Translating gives CASSIRQGRNTEAFF.

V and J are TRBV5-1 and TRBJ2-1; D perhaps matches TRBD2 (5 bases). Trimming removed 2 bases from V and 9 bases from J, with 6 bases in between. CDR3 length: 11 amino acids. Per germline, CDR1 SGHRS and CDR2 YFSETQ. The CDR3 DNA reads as TGCGCCAGCAGCTTCGGGGTTGAGCAGTTCTTC. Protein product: CASSFGVEQFF. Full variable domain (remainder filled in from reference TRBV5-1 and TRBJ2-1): KAGVTQTPRYLIKTRGQQVTLSCSPISGHRSVSWYQQTPGQGLQFLFEYFSETQRNKGNFPGRFSGRQFSNSRSEMNVSTLELGDSALYLCASSFGVEQFFGPGTRLTVL.

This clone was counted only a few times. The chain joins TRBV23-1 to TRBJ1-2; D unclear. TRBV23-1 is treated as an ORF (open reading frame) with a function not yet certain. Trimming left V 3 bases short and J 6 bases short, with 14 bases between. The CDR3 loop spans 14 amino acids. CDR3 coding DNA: TGCGCCAGCAGTCACGGAACATTAGCGGATGGCTACACCTTC. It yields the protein CASSHGTLADGYTF.

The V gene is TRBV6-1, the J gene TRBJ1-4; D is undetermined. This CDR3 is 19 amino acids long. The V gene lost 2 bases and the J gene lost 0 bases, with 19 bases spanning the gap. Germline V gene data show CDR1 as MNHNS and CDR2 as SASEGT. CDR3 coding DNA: TGTGCCAGCAGTGAAACCCGGCCTATTGGGAGAACAACTAATGAAAAACTGTTTTTT. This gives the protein CASSETRPIGRTTNEKLFF.

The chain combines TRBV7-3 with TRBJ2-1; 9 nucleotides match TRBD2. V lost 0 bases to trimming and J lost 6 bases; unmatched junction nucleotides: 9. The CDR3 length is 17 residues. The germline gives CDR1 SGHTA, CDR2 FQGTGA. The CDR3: CASSLTAGTSIFNEQFF. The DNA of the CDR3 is TGTGCCAGCAGCTTAACTGCTGGGACTAGCATCTTCAATGAGCAGTTCTTC.

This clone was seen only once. Written as DNA, the CDR3 is TGTGCCAGCAGCGTAGGAGTTAAGACAGCCCACGAGCAGTACTTC. This gives the protein CASSVGVKTAHEQYF. This chain joins TRBV9 and TRBJ2-5; D is possibly TRBD1 (5 bases). The J call may be incorrect, as the DNA end agrees better with TRBJ2-7. This CDR3 is built from 15 residues. Germline V gene sequence: CDR1 SGDLS, CDR2 YYNGEE.

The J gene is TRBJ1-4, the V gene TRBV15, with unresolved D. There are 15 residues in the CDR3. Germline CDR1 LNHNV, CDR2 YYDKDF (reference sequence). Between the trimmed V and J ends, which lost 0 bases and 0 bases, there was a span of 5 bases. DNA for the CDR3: TGTGCCACCAGCAGAGACCTTGCAACTAATGAAAAACTGTTTTTT. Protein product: CATSRDLATNEKLFF.

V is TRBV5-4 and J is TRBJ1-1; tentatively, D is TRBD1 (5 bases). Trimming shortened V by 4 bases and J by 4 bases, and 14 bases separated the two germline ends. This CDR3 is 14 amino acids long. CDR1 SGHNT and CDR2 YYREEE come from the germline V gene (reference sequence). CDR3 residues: CASSRAGLTTEAFF. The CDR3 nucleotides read TGTGCCAGCAGCCGGGCGGGGCTTACCACTGAAGCTTTCTTT.

DNA for the CDR3: TGTGCCAGCACTTTTACAGGGGCTAAGGGCTACACCTTC. This encodes CASTFTGAKGYTF. The rearrangement links TRBV28 to TRBJ1-2; 7 bases are shared with TRBD1. The J segment lost 8 bases and the V segment lost 7 bases, leaving 10 bases of the junction unmatched. CDR3 length: 13 residues. Germline V gene sequence: CDR1 MDHEN, CDR2 SYDVKM.

CDR3 DNA: TGTGCCAGCAGTGTGGGAAAGCAGGGTTCCTATAATTCACCCCTCCACTTT. Translating gives CASSVGKQGSYNSPLHF. The V and J genes are TRBV25-1 and TRBJ1-6, with D tentatively TRBD1 (5 bases). The germline V gene has CDR1 MGHDK and CDR2 SYGVNS. V was trimmed by 4 bases and J by 1 base, leaving 14 bases between them. This CDR3 is built from 17 residues.

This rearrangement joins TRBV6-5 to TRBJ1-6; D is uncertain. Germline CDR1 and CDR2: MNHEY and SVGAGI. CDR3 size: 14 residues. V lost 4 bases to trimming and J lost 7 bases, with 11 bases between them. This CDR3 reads CASSLQRLNSPLHF. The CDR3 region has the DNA TGTGCCAGCAGTTTACAGCGTCTGAATTCACCCCTCCACTTT.

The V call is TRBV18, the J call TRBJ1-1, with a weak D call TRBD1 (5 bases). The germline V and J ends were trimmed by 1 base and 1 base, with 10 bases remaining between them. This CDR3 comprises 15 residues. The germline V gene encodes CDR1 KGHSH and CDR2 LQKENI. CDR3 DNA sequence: TGTGCCAGCTCACCACTGGGGGGATCGAACACTGAAGCTTTCTTT. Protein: CASSPLGGSNTEAFF.

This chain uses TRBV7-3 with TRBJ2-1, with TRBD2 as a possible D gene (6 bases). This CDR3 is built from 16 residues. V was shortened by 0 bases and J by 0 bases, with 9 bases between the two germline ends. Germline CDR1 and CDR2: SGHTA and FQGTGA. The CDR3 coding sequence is TGTGCCAGCAGCTTAACGGCTAGCGCCTCCTACAATGAGCAGTTCTTC. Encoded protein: CASSLTASASYNEQFF.

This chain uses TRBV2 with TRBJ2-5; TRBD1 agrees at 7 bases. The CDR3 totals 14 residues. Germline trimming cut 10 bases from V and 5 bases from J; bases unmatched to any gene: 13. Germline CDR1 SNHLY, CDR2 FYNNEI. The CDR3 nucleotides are TGTGCCACCTCGGGACAGCTGTTTGGGGAGACCCAGTACTTC. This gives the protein CATSGQLFGETQYF.

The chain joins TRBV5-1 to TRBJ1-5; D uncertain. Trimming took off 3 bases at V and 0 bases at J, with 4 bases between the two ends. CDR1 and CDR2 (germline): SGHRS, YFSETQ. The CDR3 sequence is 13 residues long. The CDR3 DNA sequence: TGCGCCAGCAGCTGGGATAGCAATCAGCCCCAGCATTTT. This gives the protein CASSWDSNQPQHF.

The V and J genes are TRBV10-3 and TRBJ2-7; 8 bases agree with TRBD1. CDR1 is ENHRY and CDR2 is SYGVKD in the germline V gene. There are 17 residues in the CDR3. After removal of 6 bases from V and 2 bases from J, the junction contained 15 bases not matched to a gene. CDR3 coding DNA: TGTGCCATCAGCGTCGGTGTCAGGGACAGGCTGGCCTACGAGCAGTACTTC. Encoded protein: CAISVGVRDRLAYEQYF.

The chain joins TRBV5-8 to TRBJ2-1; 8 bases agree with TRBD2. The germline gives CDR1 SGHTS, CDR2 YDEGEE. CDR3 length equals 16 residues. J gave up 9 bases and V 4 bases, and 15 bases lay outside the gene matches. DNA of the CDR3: TGTGCCAGCAGCCCGAGACTATCTAGCGGGTTCCCTGAGCAGTTCTTC. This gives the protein CASSPRLSSGFPEQFF.

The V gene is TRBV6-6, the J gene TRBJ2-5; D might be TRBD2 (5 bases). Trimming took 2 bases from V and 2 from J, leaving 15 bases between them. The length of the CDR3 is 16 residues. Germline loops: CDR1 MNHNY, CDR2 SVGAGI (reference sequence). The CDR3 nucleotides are TGTGCCAGCAGTTACGTGAGGGCAGCCTTACAAGAGACCCAGTACTTC. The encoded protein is CASSYVRAALQETQYF.